This T cell receptor beta chain was retrieved from a study of TIL therapy for anti-PD-1-resistant metastatic lung cancer. The time point: pre-treatment sample, taken before nivolumab and TIL therapy. Pleural nodules or supraclavicular lymph nodes made up most of the excised metastases sampled. Enrollment ran from 2017 to early 2020. The libraries were made with immunoSEQ v3. Each library reached about 2.1 million read pairs, or roughly 5-6 million at deep level. Some clones are missing from TCRdb's copy, which holds only in-frame ones; the method was immunoSEQ multiplex PCR. The table shows approximately 2,100 clones, with 75% to 90% occurring only once. The TCR sequence derives from a person aged 25 to 80 with non-small cell lung cancer. The sequenced sample was tumor tissue, obtained at baseline.

Here the CDR3 reads CASRQHQSWAQHF. The CDR3 coding sequence is TGTGCCAGTAGGCAACACCAAAGTTGGGCCCAGCATTTT. The chain recombines TRBV19 with TRBJ1-5; D is ambiguous. The V and J ends lost 6 bases and 11 bases respectively, with 17 bases between them. Per the germline V gene, CDR1 is LNHDA and CDR2 is SQIVND (reference sequence). The CDR3 has 13 residues.